The rows below give T cell receptor beta chains drawn from one sample of a study of shared clonotypes between healthy human individuals. Profiling relied on immunoSEQ multiplex PCR, and the TCRdb table lists in-frame clones only, not all of them. Among approximately 470,000 clones listed, around 73% were seen once. The sample was PBMCs. The receptors come from a woman aged 40 to 50 in good health. Some clones in this sample may be carry-over from other donors' samples. The CDR3 runs from the conserved cysteine through the conserved F or W. The D gene is left open where the match is weak. Clone size appears in some rows only: once, few, many, or a class for an expanded clone.

CDR3 length: 17; V gene: TRBV27; J gene: TRBJ2-5; D gene: TRBD2; clone size: NA; CDR3 protein: CASSLSGGEGREETQYF; CDR3 DNA: TGTGCCAGCAGTTTATCTGGCGGGGAGGGGAGAGAGGAGACCCAGTACTTC
CDR3 length: 15; V gene: TRBV7-9; J gene: TRBJ2-3; D gene: TRBD2; clone size: few; CDR3 protein: CASSFWGGSPDTQYF; CDR3 DNA: TGTGCCAGCAGCTTTTGGGGGGGTTCTCCAGATACGCAGTATTTT
CDR3 length: 13; V gene: TRBV10-1; J gene: TRBJ2-6; D gene: NA; clone size: NA; CDR3 protein: CASSDSGANVLTF; CDR3 DNA: TGCGCCAGCAGCGACTCTGGGGCCAACGTCCTGACTTTC
CDR3 length: 11; V gene: TRBV2; J gene: TRBJ2-7; D gene: NA; clone size: many; CDR3 protein: CASSGAREQYF; CDR3 DNA: TGTGCCTCCTCAGGGGCTCGGGAGCAGTACTTC
CDR3 length: 15; V gene: TRBV5-1; J gene: TRBJ2-5; D gene: TRBD2; clone size: NA; CDR3 protein: CASSPGLAGGETQYF; CDR3 DNA: TGCGCCAGCAGCCCGGGACTAGCGGGAGGAGAGACCCAGTACTTC
CDR3 length: 16; V gene: TRBV10-1; J gene: TRBJ2-1; D gene: NA; clone size: NA; CDR3 protein: CASSASRFASYNEQFF; CDR3 DNA: TGCGCCAGCTCGGCTAGCCGTTTCGCTTCCTACAATGAGCAGTTCTTC
CDR3 length: 14; V gene: TRBV5-4; J gene: TRBJ1-5; D gene: TRBD1; clone size: NA; CDR3 protein: CASSRGQDGQPQHF; CDR3 DNA: TGTGCCAGCAGCCGAGGACAGGACGGGCAGCCCCAGCATTTT
CDR3 length: 15; V gene: TRBV14; J gene: TRBJ1-2; D gene: TRBD1; clone size: many; CDR3 protein: CASSLLQGADYGYTF; CDR3 DNA: TGTGCCAGCAGCCTACTACAGGGGGCCGACTATGGCTACACCTTC
CDR3 length: 14; V gene: TRBV30; J gene: TRBJ1-6; D gene: NA; clone size: NA; CDR3 protein: CAWNSAGPNSPLHF; CDR3 DNA: TGTGCCTGGAACTCAGCGGGCCCTAATTCACCCCTCCACTTT
CDR3 length: 13; V gene: TRBV7-6; J gene: TRBJ1-5; D gene: NA; clone size: NA; CDR3 protein: CASSLYENQPQHF; CDR3 DNA: TGTGCCAGCAGCTTGTACGAGAATCAGCCCCAGCATTTT
CDR3 length: 14; V gene: TRBV27; J gene: TRBJ1-4; D gene: NA; clone size: NA; CDR3 protein: CASSFDLLGEKLFF; CDR3 DNA: TGTGCCAGCAGTTTCGACCTCCTTGGTGAAAAACTGTTTTTT
CDR3 length: 17; V gene: TRBV18; J gene: TRBJ2-3; D gene: TRBD2; clone size: NA; CDR3 protein: CASSPYTELAGEDTQYF; CDR3 DNA: TGTGCCAGCTCACCATATACCGAACTAGCGGGAGAGGATACGCAGTATTTT
CDR3 length: 15; V gene: TRBV6-1; J gene: TRBJ2-7; D gene: TRBD2; clone size: NA; CDR3 protein: CASSAQGSGTYEQYF; CDR3 DNA: TGTGCCAGCAGTGCCCAGGGTAGCGGGACCTACGAGCAGTACTTC
CDR3 length: 15; V gene: TRBV7-3; J gene: TRBJ2-1; D gene: TRBD1; clone size: NA; CDR3 protein: CASSSDRGLYNEQFF; CDR3 DNA: TGTGCCAGCAGCTCCGACAGGGGGTTATACAATGAGCAGTTCTTC
CDR3 length: 13; V gene: TRBV27; J gene: TRBJ1-5; D gene: NA; clone size: once; CDR3 protein: CASSFEGLQPQHF; CDR3 DNA: TGTGCCAGCAGTTTTGAGGGGCTTCAGCCCCAGCATTTT
CDR3 length: 16; V gene: TRBV10-3; J gene: TRBJ2-5; D gene: NA; clone size: once; CDR3 protein: CAISESSSGVGETQYF; CDR3 DNA: TGTGCCATCAGTGAAAGTAGTTCAGGGGTGGGAGAGACCCAGTACTTC
CDR3 length: 14; V gene: TRBV6-1; J gene: TRBJ1-5; D gene: NA; clone size: NA; CDR3 protein: CASSEKPGPRPQHF; CDR3 DNA: TGTGCCAGCAGTGAAAAGCCAGGCCCAAGGCCCCAGCATTTT
CDR3 length: 14; V gene: TRBV28; J gene: TRBJ1-5; D gene: TRBD1; clone size: once; CDR3 protein: CASSEGQGVQPQHF; CDR3 DNA: TGTGCCAGCTCAGAGGGACAGGGGGTGCAGCCCCAGCATTTT
CDR3 length: 13; V gene: TRBV30; J gene: TRBJ2-5; D gene: TRBD1; clone size: NA; CDR3 protein: CAWSRQGRETQYF; CDR3 DNA: TGTGCCTGGAGTAGACAGGGCCGAGAGACCCAGTACTTC
CDR3 length: 14; V gene: TRBV5-1; J gene: TRBJ2-7; D gene: NA; clone size: few; CDR3 protein: CASSGTQTSYEQYF; CDR3 DNA: TGCGCCAGCTCCGGGACCCAAACCAGCTACGAGCAGTACTTC
CDR3 length: 19; V gene: TRBV7-8; J gene: TRBJ1-6; D gene: TRBD1; clone size: NA; CDR3 protein: CASSVAIGTASSYNSPLHF; CDR3 DNA: TGTGCCAGCAGCGTAGCAATCGGGACAGCGAGCTCCTATAATTCACCCCTCCACTTT
CDR3 length: 14; V gene: TRBV15; J gene: TRBJ2-1; D gene: TRBD1; clone size: NA; CDR3 protein: CATSRETGSNEQFF; CDR3 DNA: TGTGCCACCAGCAGAGAGACAGGGAGCAATGAGCAGTTCTTC
CDR3 length: 14; V gene: TRBV28; J gene: TRBJ1-1; D gene: NA; clone size: NA; CDR3 protein: CASSTPGGGEQAFF; CDR3 DNA: TGTGCCAGCAGTACTCCCGGCGGAGGCGAACAAGCTTTCTTT
CDR3 length: 14; V gene: TRBV21-1; J gene: TRBJ2-5; D gene: NA; clone size: NA; CDR3 protein: CASSPPPSQETQYF; CDR3 DNA: TGTGCCAGCAGCCCACCCCCCAGTCAGGAGACCCAGTACTTC
CDR3 length: 16; V gene: TRBV5-1; J gene: TRBJ2-3; D gene: TRBD2; clone size: NA; CDR3 protein: CASNTGTSGVTDTQYF; CDR3 DNA: TGCGCCAGCAACACCGGGACTAGCGGTGTCACAGATACGCAGTATTTT
CDR3 length: 13; V gene: TRBV4-1; J gene: TRBJ2-5; D gene: TRBD2; clone size: NA; CDR3 protein: CASSPGLAETQYF; CDR3 DNA: TGCGCCAGCAGCCCGGGACTAGCAGAGACCCAGTACTTC
CDR3 length: 15; V gene: TRBV7-9; J gene: TRBJ2-1; D gene: NA; clone size: NA; CDR3 protein: CASSSLAGGTGEQFF; CDR3 DNA: TGTGCCAGCAGCTCCCTCGCTGGAGGGACGGGTGAGCAGTTCTTC
CDR3 length: 16; V gene: TRBV5-1; J gene: TRBJ1-3; D gene: NA; clone size: NA; CDR3 protein: CASSLGQLDSGNTIYF; CDR3 DNA: TGCGCCAGCAGCTTGGGACAGCTAGACTCTGGAAACACCATATATTTT
CDR3 length: 14; V gene: TRBV4-3; J gene: TRBJ1-5; D gene: NA; clone size: NA; CDR3 protein: CASSQGRINQPQHF; CDR3 DNA: TGCGCCAGCAGCCAAGGACGGATCAATCAGCCCCAGCATTTT
CDR3 length: 15; V gene: TRBV2; J gene: TRBJ1-3; D gene: TRBD1; clone size: NA; CDR3 protein: CASSTTGPPGNTIYF; CDR3 DNA: TGTGCCAGCAGTACGACAGGGCCGCCTGGAAACACCATATATTTT
CDR3 length: 16; V gene: TRBV2; J gene: TRBJ2-3; D gene: TRBD2; clone size: NA; CDR3 protein: CASRGTSGSGTDTQYF; CDR3 DNA: TGTGCCAGCAGGGGGACTAGCGGGAGCGGGACAGATACGCAGTATTTT
CDR3 length: 15; V gene: TRBV5-1; J gene: TRBJ1-5; D gene: NA; clone size: NA; CDR3 protein: CASSLDAGAGQPQHF; CDR3 DNA: TGCGCCAGCAGCTTGGATGCTGGGGCGGGACAGCCCCAGCATTTT
CDR3 length: 14; V gene: TRBV11-2; J gene: TRBJ2-7; D gene: TRBD1; clone size: NA; CDR3 protein: CASSLERTGVEQYF; CDR3 DNA: TGTGCCAGCAGCTTAGAAAGGACAGGGGTCGAGCAGTACTTC
CDR3 length: 14; V gene: TRBV5-4; J gene: TRBJ1-1; D gene: TRBD1; clone size: NA; CDR3 protein: CASSFQTGGTEAFF; CDR3 DNA: TGTGCCAGCAGCTTTCAGACAGGGGGCACTGAAGCTTTCTTT
CDR3 length: 14; V gene: TRBV5-1; J gene: TRBJ2-5; D gene: NA; clone size: NA; CDR3 protein: CASQAATAQETQYF; CDR3 DNA: TGCGCCAGCCAAGCAGCGACAGCCCAAGAGACCCAGTACTTC